The 9 T cell receptor beta chains reported below all come from one sample, sequenced in a study of blood T cells in healthy people across ages. Primers used in a second PCR of about 6 to 12 cycles were a sample-barcoded 5' primer and a J-beta primer mix. TCRdb analysed the 5' RACE reads with MiXCR anew, one entry per CDR3 protein. The sample gives over 600,000 distinct CDR3 sequences, approximately 40% of which show up once; 30% is in the top ten. Sequenced: blood. These receptors all come from an elderly man in good health.

This clonotype was recorded many times. The chain uses TRBV6-1 and TRBJ2-3, with D perhaps matching TRBD1 (6 bases). The germline V gene has CDR1 MNHNS and CDR2 SASEGT. V gave up 5 bases and J gave up 4 bases, with 13 bases separating them. This CDR3 comprises 14 residues. The CDR3 spells CASSLTGRADTQYF. The CDR3 DNA is TGTGCCAGCAGTCTCACAGGGCGGGCAGATACGCAGTATTTT.

Of note for this clonotype: A read error may account for a junction end that differs from germline. V is TRBV2 and J is TRBJ2-7; perhaps D is TRBD1 or TRBD2 (5 bases each). Matching the DNA end better, TRBJ2-5 makes the J call doubtful. CDR3 length: 12 amino acids. CDR1 and CDR2 (germline): SNHLY, FYNNEI. The CDR3 region is CAGRRGEETQYF. The CDR3 nucleotides are TGTGCCGGCAGACGAGGGGAAGAGACCCAGTACTTC.

The V gene is TRBV4-3, the J gene TRBJ2-1; 7 bases align to TRBD2. CDR1 is LGHNA, CDR2 YSLEER, per germline. The V and J ends lost 1 base and 3 bases, in that order; junction bases with no gene match: 6. The length of the CDR3 is 16 residues. For the CDR3, the DNA is TGCGCCAGCAGCCAAGGGGCGGGGGAGCTCTACAATGAGCAGTTCTTC. As protein: CASSQGAGELYNEQFF.

This clonotype was seen many times. The CDR3 spells CASSLKDRDRSPSPLHF. In DNA form, the CDR3 reads TGCGCCAGCAGCCTAAAAGACCGGGACAGGTCTCCCTCACCCCTCCACTTT. The rearrangement links TRBV5-1 to TRBJ1-6; 8 bases align to TRBD1. Germline CDR1 reads SGHRS; CDR2 reads YFSETQ. The junction had 16 bases not matched to a gene; V was cut back by 4 bases and J by 10 bases. The CDR3 has 17 residues.

CDR3 bases: TGTGCCAGCAGCTCACAGGGAGGGTACTCACCCCTCCACTTT. It codes for CASSSQGGYSPLHF. V and J are TRBV6-2 or TRBV6-3 and TRBJ1-6, with a tentative D call TRBD1 (6 bases). This CDR3 has 14 amino acids. V lost 6 bases to trimming and J lost 10 bases, with 16 bases between them. CDR1 is MNHEY and CDR2 is SVGEGT in the germline V gene.

The chain has TRBV20-1 and TRBJ2-7; 7 positions match TRBD2. Germline-derived CDR1 and CDR2 are DFQATT and SNEGSKA (reference sequence). This CDR3 contains 16 residues. J gave up 6 bases and V 0 bases, and 14 bases lay outside the gene matches. CDR3 DNA: TGCAGTGCTAGAGATTCGGGCCTAGCGGTTGCCTCCGAGCAGTACTTC. Translated, it gives CSARDSGLAVASEQYF.

This clonotype was detected ten times or more. The genes are TRBV7-2 and TRBJ2-3; D may be TRBD1 (5 bases). From germline, CDR1 is SGHTA and CDR2 FQGNSA. The V gene lost 0 bases and the J gene lost 4 bases, with 5 bases spanning the gap. CDR3 length equals 13 residues. CDR3: CASSLARADTQYF. The CDR3, as DNA: TGTGCCAGCAGCTTAGCCAGGGCAGATACGCAGTATTTT. The full variable domain, its missing parts supplied by reference TRBV7-2 and TRBJ2-3, is GAGVSQSPSNKVTEKGKDVELRCDPISGHTALYWYRQSLGQGLEFLIYFQGNSAPDKSGLPSDRFSAERTGGSVSTLTIQRTQQEDSAVYLCASSLARADTQYFGPGTRLTVL.

About this clonotype itself: One end of the junction varies from germline; a read error may be responsible. V gene TRBV27 combines with J gene TRBJ2-6; tentative D call: TRBD1 (5 bases). In germline, CDR1 is MNHEY, CDR2 SMNVEV (reference sequence). The CDR3 is made up of 15 amino acids. The CDR3 DNA reads as TGTGCCAGCAGTCATCCGAGCTCTGGGGCCAACGTCCCGACTTTC. As protein: CASSHPSSGANVPTF.

V is TRBV11-2 and J is TRBJ2-2; 9 bases agree with TRBD1. CDR1 and CDR2 from the germline V gene are SGHAT and FQNNGV. V was clipped by 5 bases and J by 7 bases; unmatched bases: 5. This CDR3 contains 14 residues. The CDR3, as DNA: TGTGCCAGCAGCGATACAGGGGGCAGCGGGGAGCTGTTTTTT. Its protein product is CASSDTGGSGELFF.